Presented here are 10 T cell receptor beta chains from one specimen sequenced in a study of blood T cell repertoires in COVID-19. Here immunoSEQ multiplex PCR was the method, and the copy in TCRdb shows in-frame clones only, minus some. The table lists a few hundred thousand clones, just under 90% of them singletons, with approximately 6.2% in the top ten. The sequenced sample was peripheral blood. The receptors shown here come from a man in his sixties who had recovered from COVID-19.

The chain has TRBV7-9 and TRBJ2-5, with TRBD1 identical over 7 bases. CDR1 is SEHNR, CDR2 FQNEAQ, per germline (reference sequence). The CDR3 extends over 15 amino acids. V lost 1 base to trimming and J lost 5 bases; unmatched junction nucleotides: 7. The CDR3 DNA is TGTGCCAGCAGCTTAGTGCGAGGGGGCGTGGAGACCCAGTACTTC. This gives the protein CASSLVRGGVETQYF. The full variable domain, its missing parts supplied by reference TRBV7-9 and TRBJ2-5, is DTGVSQNPRHKITKRGQNVTFRCDPISEHNRLYWYRQTLGQGPEFLTYFQNEAQLEKSRLLSDRFSAERPKGSFSTLEIQRTEQGDSAMYLCASSLVRGGVETQYFGPGTRLLVL.

This chain uses TRBV6-5 with TRBJ2-1; D is perhaps TRBD1 (5 bases). CDR3 length equals 14 residues. The germline CDR1 and CDR2 sequences are MNHEY and SVGAGI. V was trimmed by 6 bases and J by 3 bases, leaving 12 bases between them. This chain's CDR3 is CASRIDRNYNEQFF. The CDR3 DNA reads TGTGCCAGCAGGATAGACAGAAACTACAATGAGCAGTTCTTC.

The J gene is TRBJ2-2, the V gene TRBV6-5, with 7 positions matching TRBD1. CDR3 length: 16 residues. V was pared by 4 bases and J by 4 bases, with 9 bases of the junction left unmatched. The germline V gene encodes CDR1 MNHEY and CDR2 SVGAGI. The CDR3 DNA is TGTGCCAGCAGTTTGACCCCAGGACAGGCCACCGGGGAGCTGTTTTTT. Protein sequence: CASSLTPGQATGELFF.

This sequence joins TRBV5-4 and TRBJ2-2; 7 bases match TRBD2. The CDR3 has 16 amino acids. The trim removed 1 base at V and 1 base at J, leaving 4 bases unmatched. Germline V gene sequence: CDR1 SGHNT, CDR2 YYREEE (reference sequence). This CDR3 reads CASSLPGRGNTGELFF. The CDR3 DNA reads as TGTGCCAGCAGCTTGCCGGGGAGGGGGAACACCGGGGAGCTGTTTTTT. The variable domain in full, completed from reference TRBV5-4 and TRBJ2-2, reads ETGVTQSPTHLIKTRGQQVTLRCSSQSGHNTVSWYQQALGQGPQFIFQYYREEENGRGNFPPRFSGLQFPNYSSELNVNALELDDSALYLCASSLPGRGNTGELFFGEGSRLTVL.

The J gene is TRBJ1-5, the V gene TRBV28; TRBD1 is a possible D gene (5 bases). The V gene's germline CDR1 is MDHEN and CDR2 SYDVKM. The CDR3 loop spans 18 amino acids. The germline V and J ends were trimmed by 2 bases and 4 bases, with 21 bases remaining between them. CDR3 protein: CASSLGRGRGERNQPQHF. The CDR3 DNA follows: TGTGCCAGCAGTTTAGGCCGGGGGAGGGGCGAGCGGAATCAGCCCCAGCATTTT.

The rearrangement uses TRBV9 and TRBJ2-1, with 11 bases fitting TRBD2. CDR1 and CDR2 from the germline V gene are SGDLS and YYNGEE. The CDR3 extends over 18 amino acids. V lost 0 bases and J lost 9; bases outside the gene matches: 14. The CDR3 bases are TGTGCCAGCAGCGTAGGAGGGTCTAGCGGGAGGCATATGGCTGAGCAGTTCTTC. Its protein is CASSVGGSSGRHMAEQFF.

The chain uses TRBV7-6 and TRBJ2-3; 9 positions match TRBD2. Germline V CDR1 and CDR2: SGHVS, FNYEAQ. The V segment lost 8 bases and the J segment 2 bases; nucleotides outside the gene matches: 8. CDR3 length: 15 amino acids. As DNA, the CDR3 is TGTGCCAGCGATGTGGCGGGGGGGCTCACAGATACGCAGTATTTT. Translated: CASDVAGGLTDTQYF.

V is TRBV7-2 and J is TRBJ1-4; D remains ambiguous. This CDR3 comprises 15 residues. Trimming shortened V by 5 bases and J by 6 bases, and 16 bases separated the two germline ends. The germline CDR1 and CDR2 sequences are SGHTA and FQGNSA. For the CDR3, the DNA is TGTGCCAGCAGCCGCCTCGCGGTTTCCTATGAAAAACTGTTTTTT. It yields the protein CASSRLAVSYEKLFF.

V gene TRBV3-1 (or the pseudogene TRBV3-2) combines with J gene TRBJ1-5; 7 nucleotides agree with TRBD1. Germline values: CDR1 LGHDT, CDR2 YNNKEL (reference sequence). J was trimmed by 2 bases and V by 3 bases; bases with no gene match: 4. The CDR3 consists of 15 residues. The CDR3 spells CASSQATGGNQPQHF. The CDR3 nucleotides are TGTGCCAGCAGCCAGGCCACAGGGGGCAATCAGCCCCAGCATTTT.

This chain connects TRBV5-1 to TRBJ1-5; D perhaps matches TRBD1 (5 bases). Germline-derived CDR1 and CDR2 are SGHRS and YFSETQ. This CDR3 is built from 13 residues. The V and J ends lost 4 bases and 4 bases respectively, with 9 bases between them. The CDR3, as DNA: TGCGCCAGCAGCGCGGGGGGGAATCAGCCCCAGCATTTT. Translating gives CASSAGGNQPQHF.